One sample yielded the 18 T cell receptor beta chains listed below, sequenced in a study of T cells in Graves' hyperthyroidism and ophthalmopathy. The CDR3 regions of TCR beta were amplified from RNA transcripts. RT-PCR in the first round (using the HTBI primer set) targeted the TCR CDR3. TCRdb re-analysed the multiplex PCR reads in MiXCR, keeping a single row per CDR3 protein. The repertoire holds 600,000 or so distinct CDR3 sequences, with 13% to 15% as singletons. Sequenced material: blood. The receptors shown here come from a woman under 30 with Graves' ophthalmopathy.

This clonotype was counted ten times or more. The V gene is TRBV13, the J gene TRBJ2-5; possibly TRBD1 for D (6 bases). Germline V gives CDR1 PRHDT, CDR2 FYEKMQ (reference sequence). V was pared by 2 bases and J by 3 bases, with 10 bases between. The CDR3 has 14 amino acids. CDR3 in amino acids: CASSLKRQEETQYF. CDR3 DNA sequence: TGTGCCAGCAGCTTAAAGAGACAGGAAGAGACCCAGTACTTC.

This clonotype was counted at least ten times. The V call is TRBV20-1, the J call TRBJ2-7; D could derive from TRBD1 or TRBD2 (5 bases each). Trimming took off 1 base at V and 3 bases at J, with 13 bases between the two ends. Germline V gene sequence: CDR1 DFQATT, CDR2 SNEGSKA (reference sequence). The CDR3 loop spans 14 amino acids. Here the CDR3 reads CSARGSGQSYEQYF. The CDR3 DNA follows: TGCAGTGCTAGAGGATCGGGGCAAAGCTACGAGCAGTACTTC.

This clonotype was found a few times. V is TRBV6-1 and J is TRBJ1-1; D is unresolved. The V gene lost 3 bases and the J gene lost 1 base, with 6 bases spanning the gap. The germline V gene has CDR1 MNHNS and CDR2 SASEGT. The CDR3 is made up of 13 amino acids. The chain's CDR3 is CASSELTNTEAFF. The DNA for the CDR3 is TGTGCCAGCAGTGAGCTGACGAACACTGAAGCTTTCTTT.

This clonotype was seen a few times. The chain has TRBV28 and TRBJ1-3; a weak D match, TRBD1 (6 bases). Per the germline V gene, CDR1 is MDHEN and CDR2 is SYDVKM. This CDR3 region has 16 residues. Trimming stripped 4 bases from V and 4 bases from J, with 17 bases between. CDR3 bases: TGTGCCAGCAGTTCCCCGGGGGAAGGGGGAGGAAACACCATATATTTT. It specifies CASSSPGEGGGNTIYF.

At least ten counts were recorded for this clonotype. The chain employs TRBV6-5 and TRBJ2-5; a weak D match, TRBD1 (5 bases). Germline V CDR1 and CDR2: MNHEY, SVGAGI. The CDR3 is made up of 16 amino acids. V gave up 0 bases and J gave up 0 bases, with 11 bases separating them. The CDR3 protein is CASSYSFRTHQETQYF. The CDR3 DNA follows: TGTGCCAGCAGTTACTCTTTTAGGACACACCAAGAGACCCAGTACTTC.

The chain employs TRBV6-1 and TRBJ2-3, with 9 nucleotides matching TRBD2. Germline values: CDR1 MNHNS, CDR2 SASEGT. The CDR3 contains 18 residues. V lost 7 bases, J lost 5 bases, and 19 bases stayed unmatched. For the CDR3, the DNA is TGTGCCAGCATTCCAGGTCCTTTTCGCGGGAGGGAGAGAGATACGCAGTATTTT. This sequence encodes CASIPGPFRGRERDTQYF.

The chain recombines TRBV28 with TRBJ2-3; 8 bases fit TRBD2. CDR1 and CDR2 from the germline V gene are MDHEN and SYDVKM. V lost 9 bases and J lost 0; bases outside the gene matches: 5. This CDR3 has 14 amino acids. CDR3 region: CASLSSGSTDTQYF. CDR3 bases: TGTGCCAGTTTATCTAGCGGGAGCACAGATACGCAGTATTTT.

In its sample, this clonotype was seen a few times. The chain recombines TRBV20-1 with TRBJ2-5; 12 positions match TRBD2. The CDR3 covers 14 residues. CDR1 DFQATT and CDR2 SNEGSKA come from the germline V gene (reference sequence). The ends lost 6 bases at V and 1 base at J; junction bases unmatched: 3. The CDR3 sequence: CSARTSGTQETQYF. DNA for the CDR3: TGCAGTGCCCGGACTAGCGGGACCCAAGAGACCCAGTACTTC.

CDR3 DNA sequence: TGTGCCAGCAGCTCGGTAGCATCCTACGAGCAGTACTTC. It yields the protein CASSSVASYEQYF. The chain has TRBV7-2 and TRBJ2-7; D not certain. The CDR3 runs 13 residues. Germline CDR1 is SGHTA and CDR2 is FQGNSA. The V gene lost 4 bases and the J gene lost 1 base, with 8 bases spanning the gap.

This clonotype was detected a few times. J is TRBJ2-3 and V is TRBV6-2 or TRBV6-3; D possibly uses TRBD1 or TRBD2 (6 bases each). The V gene's germline CDR1 is MNHEY and CDR2 SVGEGT. This CDR3 contains 16 residues. Trimming pared 0 bases from V and 9 bases from J, leaving 19 bases between. CDR3 DNA: TGTGCCAGCAGTTACTCATCGGGGGCGAGGGTGGAGACGCAGTATTTT. Translation: CASSYSSGARVETQYF.

The sample holds many counts of this clonotype. The CDR3 DNA is TGCAGCGGGGGACAGGGGGCATACGAGCAGTACTTC. Encoded protein: CSGGQGAYEQYF. V gene TRBV29-1 combines with J gene TRBJ2-7, with 12 positions matching TRBD1. Per the germline V gene, CDR1 is SQVTM and CDR2 is ANQGSEA. J gave up 4 bases and V 7 bases, and 2 bases lay outside the gene matches. The CDR3 consists of 12 residues.

This clonotype occurred many times. The CDR3 protein is CASSHLRDREMYEQYF. In nucleotides, the CDR3 is TGTGCCAGCAGTCACCTCCGGGACAGGGAGATGTACGAGCAGTACTTC. The V and J genes are TRBV2 and TRBJ2-7, with 9 positions matching TRBD1. The CDR3 covers 16 residues. The V gene's germline CDR1 is SNHLY and CDR2 FYNNEI. The V gene end was trimmed by 5 bases and the J gene end by 4 bases; junction bases not matched to a gene: 12.

This clonotype was detected ten times or more. The CDR3 loop is CASGEGSGRFDTQYF. The CDR3 coding sequence is TGTGCCAGCGGCGAGGGTAGCGGGAGATTCGATACGCAGTATTTT. V is TRBV2 and J is TRBJ2-3, with 9 bases lining up with TRBD2. This CDR3 is 15 amino acids long. V shed 8 bases and J 6 bases; nucleotides not matched to a gene: 12. CDR1 is SNHLY and CDR2 is FYNNEI in the germline V gene. The full variable domain, in which reference TRBV2 and TRBJ2-3 provide the parts outside the CDR3, is EPEVTQTPSHQVTQMGQEVILRCVPISNHLYFYWYRQILGQKVEFLVSFYNNEISEKSEIFDDQFSVERPDGSNFTLKIRSTKLEDSAMYFCASGEGSGRFDTQYFGPGTRLTVL.

At least ten counts were recorded for this clonotype. The chain has TRBV27 and TRBJ1-1; D is perhaps TRBD1 (5 bases). Germline assignment: CDR1 MNHEY and CDR2 SMNVEV (reference sequence). The CDR3 spans 13 residues. The V end was cut by 4 bases, the J end by 3 bases, with 9 bases between. The CDR3 here is CASSWGGDTEAFF. The CDR3 bases are TGTGCCAGCAGTTGGGGGGGGGACACTGAAGCTTTCTTT.

This clonotype was detected ten times or more. V usage is TRBV11-2 and J usage is TRBJ2-3, with TRBD2 identical over 7 bases. The CDR3 covers 15 residues. Germline trimming cut 5 bases from V and 0 bases from J; bases unmatched to any gene: 5. Germline CDR1 reads SGHAT; CDR2 reads FQNNGV. CDR3 sequence reads: CASSLNSGSTDTQYF. The CDR3 coding sequence is TGTGCCAGCAGCCTGAATAGCGGGAGCACAGATACGCAGTATTTT.

This clonotype has just a few counts. The CDR3: CASSKGQPSYGYTF. In DNA form, the CDR3 reads TGTGCCAGCAGCAAAGGACAGCCTTCCTATGGCTACACCTTC. V usage is TRBV5-6 and J usage is TRBJ1-2; a possible D gene is TRBD1 (6 bases). Trimming stripped 4 bases from V and 4 bases from J, with 14 bases between. Germline lookup yields CDR1 SGHDT and CDR2 YYEEEE. The CDR3 contains 14 residues.

This clonotype has at least ten counts. The junction departs from germline at one end; a sequencing error may be responsible. The chain recombines TRBV7-8 with TRBJ1-1; D is ambiguous. The CDR3 is 13 amino acids. Per germline, CDR1 SGHVS and CDR2 FQNEAQ. The CDR3 DNA reads TGTGCCAGCAGCTTAGGCTGGAACAGTGAAGCTTTCTTT. As protein: CASSLGWNSEAFF.

This clonotype was observed a few times. J is TRBJ2-1 and V is TRBV9, with 8 positions matching TRBD2. This CDR3 region has 16 residues. The V gene end was trimmed by 0 bases and the J gene end by 3 bases; junction bases not matched to a gene: 5. The germline V gene encodes CDR1 SGDLS and CDR2 YYNGEE. In nucleotides, the CDR3 is TGTGCCAGCAGCGTAGTCGGGACTAGAAACTACAATGAGCAGTTCTTC. It encodes CASSVVGTRNYNEQFF.